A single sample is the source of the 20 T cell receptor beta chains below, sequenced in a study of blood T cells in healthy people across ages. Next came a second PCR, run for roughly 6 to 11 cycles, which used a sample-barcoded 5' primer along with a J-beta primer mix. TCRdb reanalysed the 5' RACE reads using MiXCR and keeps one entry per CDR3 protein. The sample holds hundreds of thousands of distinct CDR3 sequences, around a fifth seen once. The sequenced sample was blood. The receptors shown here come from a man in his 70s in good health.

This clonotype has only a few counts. CDR3 amino acids: CASSFPPGGISYNSPLHF. The CDR3 nucleotides read TGTGCCAGCAGTTTCCCCCCCGGGGGGATATCCTATAATTCACCCCTCCACTTT. This rearrangement joins TRBV28 to TRBJ1-6, with D possibly TRBD1 on 5 matching bases. CDR3 length equals 18 residues. Germline CDR1 MDHEN, CDR2 SYDVKM. V lost 3 bases, J lost 1 base, and 16 bases lay in between.

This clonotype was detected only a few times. The CDR3 is CASSPPGLASSSYEQYF. The CDR3 region has the DNA TGCGCCAGCAGCCCCCCCGGACTAGCGTCGAGCTCCTACGAGCAGTACTTC. The chain carries TRBV5-1 and TRBJ2-7, with 9 bases identical to TRBD2. This CDR3 contains 17 residues. The V segment lost 4 bases and the J segment 0 bases; nucleotides outside the gene matches: 11. Looked up from germline, CDR1 is SGHRS and CDR2 is YFSETQ.

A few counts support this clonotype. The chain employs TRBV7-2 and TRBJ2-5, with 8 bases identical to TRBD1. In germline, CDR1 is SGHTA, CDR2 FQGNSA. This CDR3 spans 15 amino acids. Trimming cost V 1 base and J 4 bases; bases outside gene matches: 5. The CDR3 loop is CASSLGQGHSETQYF. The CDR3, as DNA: TGTGCCAGCAGCTTAGGACAGGGGCACTCAGAGACCCAGTACTTC.

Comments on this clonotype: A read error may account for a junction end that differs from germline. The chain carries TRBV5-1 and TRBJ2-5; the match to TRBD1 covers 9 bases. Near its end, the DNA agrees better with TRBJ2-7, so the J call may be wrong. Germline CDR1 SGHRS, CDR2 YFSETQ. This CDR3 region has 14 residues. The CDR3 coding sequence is TGTGCCAGCAGCTTTGACAGGGGGTCCTACGAGCAGTACTTC. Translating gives CASSFDRGSYEQYF.

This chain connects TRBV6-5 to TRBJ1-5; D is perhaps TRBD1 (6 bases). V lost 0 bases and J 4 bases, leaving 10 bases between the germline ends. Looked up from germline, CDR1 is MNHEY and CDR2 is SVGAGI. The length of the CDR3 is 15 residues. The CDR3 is CASSYSKGTNQPQHF. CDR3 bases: TGTGCCAGCAGTTACTCGAAGGGGACAAATCAGCCCCAGCATTTT.

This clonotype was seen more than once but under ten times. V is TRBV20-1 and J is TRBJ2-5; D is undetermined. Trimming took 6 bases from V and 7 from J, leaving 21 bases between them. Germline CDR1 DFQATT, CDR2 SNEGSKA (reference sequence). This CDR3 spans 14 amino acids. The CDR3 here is CSARLPGTLGTQYF. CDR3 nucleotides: TGCAGTGCCAGACTCCCGGGCACTTTAGGGACCCAGTACTTC.

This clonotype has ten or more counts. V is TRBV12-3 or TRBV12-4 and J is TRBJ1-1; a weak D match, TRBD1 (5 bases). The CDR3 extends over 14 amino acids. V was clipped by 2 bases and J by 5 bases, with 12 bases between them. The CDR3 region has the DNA TGTGCCAGCAGTTTACTGGCCGGGGGAACTGAAGCTTTCTTT. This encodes CASSLLAGGTEAFF.

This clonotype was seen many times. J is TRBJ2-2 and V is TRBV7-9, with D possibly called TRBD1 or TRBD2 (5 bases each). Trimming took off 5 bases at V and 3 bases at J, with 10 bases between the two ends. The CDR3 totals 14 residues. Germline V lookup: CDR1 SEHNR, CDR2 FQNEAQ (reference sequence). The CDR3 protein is CASSRDVDTGELFF. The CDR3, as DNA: TGTGCCAGCAGCCGGGACGTAGACACCGGGGAGCTGTTTTTT.

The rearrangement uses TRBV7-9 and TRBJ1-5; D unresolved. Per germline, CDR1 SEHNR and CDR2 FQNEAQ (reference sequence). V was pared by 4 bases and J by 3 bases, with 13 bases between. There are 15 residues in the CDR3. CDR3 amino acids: CASSSRTVYNQPQHF. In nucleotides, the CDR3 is TGTGCCAGCAGCTCCAGGACCGTATACAATCAGCCCCAGCATTTT. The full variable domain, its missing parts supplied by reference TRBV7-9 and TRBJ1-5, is DTGVSQNPRHKITKRGQNVTFRCDPISEHNRLYWYRQTLGQGPEFLTYFQNEAQLEKSRLLSDRFSAERPKGSFSTLEIQRTEQGDSAMYLCASSSRTVYNQPQHFGDGTRLSIL.

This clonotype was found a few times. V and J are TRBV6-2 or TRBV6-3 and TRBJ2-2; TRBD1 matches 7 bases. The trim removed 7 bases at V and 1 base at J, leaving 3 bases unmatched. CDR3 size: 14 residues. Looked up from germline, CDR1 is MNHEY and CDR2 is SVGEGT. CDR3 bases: TGTGCCAGCACAGGACAGGAGAACACCGGGGAGCTGTTTTTT. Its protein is CASTGQENTGELFF.

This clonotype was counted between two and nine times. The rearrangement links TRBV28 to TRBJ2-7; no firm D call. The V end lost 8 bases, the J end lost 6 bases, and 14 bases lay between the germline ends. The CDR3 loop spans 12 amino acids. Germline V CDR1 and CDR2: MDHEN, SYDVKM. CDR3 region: CASAPLPCEQYF. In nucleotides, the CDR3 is TGTGCCAGCGCGCCTCTCCCCTGCGAGCAGTACTTC.

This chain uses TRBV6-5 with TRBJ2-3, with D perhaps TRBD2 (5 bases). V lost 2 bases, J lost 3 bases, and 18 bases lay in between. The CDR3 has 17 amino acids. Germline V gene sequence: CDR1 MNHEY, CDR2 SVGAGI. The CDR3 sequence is CASSYDRLRSGTDTQYF. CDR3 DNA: TGTGCCAGCAGTTACGACCGACTACGGAGTGGGACAGATACGCAGTATTTT.

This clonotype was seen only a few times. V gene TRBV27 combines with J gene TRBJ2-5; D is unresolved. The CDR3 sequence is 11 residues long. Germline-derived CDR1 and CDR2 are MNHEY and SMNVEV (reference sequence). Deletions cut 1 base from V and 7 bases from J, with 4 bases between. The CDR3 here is CASSLFGTQYF. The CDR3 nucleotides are TGTGCCAGCAGTTTATTTGGGACCCAGTACTTC.

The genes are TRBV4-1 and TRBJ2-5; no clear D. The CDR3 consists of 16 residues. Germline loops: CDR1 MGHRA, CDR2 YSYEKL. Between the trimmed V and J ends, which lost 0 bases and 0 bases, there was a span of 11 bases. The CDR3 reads CASSQERNPYQETQYF. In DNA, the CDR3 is TGCGCCAGCAGCCAAGAACGTAACCCTTACCAAGAGACCCAGTACTTC.

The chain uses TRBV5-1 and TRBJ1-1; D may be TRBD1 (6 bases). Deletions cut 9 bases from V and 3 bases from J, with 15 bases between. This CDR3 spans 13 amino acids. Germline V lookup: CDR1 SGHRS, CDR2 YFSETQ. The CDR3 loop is CATPTGSDTEAFF. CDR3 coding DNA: TGCGCCACTCCTACAGGGTCAGACACTGAAGCTTTCTTT.

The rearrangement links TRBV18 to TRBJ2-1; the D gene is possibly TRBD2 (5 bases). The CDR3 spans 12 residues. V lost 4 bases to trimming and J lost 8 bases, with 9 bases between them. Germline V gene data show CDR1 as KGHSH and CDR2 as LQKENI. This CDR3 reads CASSLLGDEQFF. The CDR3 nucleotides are TGTGCCAGCTCACTACTAGGCGATGAGCAGTTCTTC.

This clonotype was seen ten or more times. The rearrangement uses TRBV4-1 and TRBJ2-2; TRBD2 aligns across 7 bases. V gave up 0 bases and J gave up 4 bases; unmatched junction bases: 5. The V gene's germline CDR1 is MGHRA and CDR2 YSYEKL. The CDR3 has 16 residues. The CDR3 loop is CASSQEGLDRTGELFF. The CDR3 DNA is TGCGCCAGCAGCCAAGAAGGACTAGATCGCACCGGGGAGCTGTTTTTT.

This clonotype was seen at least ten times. The CDR3, as DNA: TGTGCTACAACGTCGGCAGGGGACTCCTACGAGCAGTACTTC. Residues: CATTSAGDSYEQYF. The V and J genes are TRBV6-2 or TRBV6-3 and TRBJ2-7, with D possibly matching TRBD1 (6 bases). The CDR3 contains 14 residues. CDR1 MNHEY and CDR2 SVGEGT come from the germline V gene.

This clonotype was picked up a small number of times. The CDR3 sequence is CASAPRGGTDTQYF. CDR3 sequence (DNA): TGTGCCAGTGCACCCAGGGGAGGCACAGATACGCAGTATTTT. The chain links TRBV27 to TRBJ2-3; D possibly corresponds to TRBD1 (6 bases). With 9 bases removed from V and 1 base from J, the gap between germline ends came to 14 bases. Germline V lookup: CDR1 MNHEY, CDR2 SMNVEV (reference sequence). There are 14 residues in the CDR3.

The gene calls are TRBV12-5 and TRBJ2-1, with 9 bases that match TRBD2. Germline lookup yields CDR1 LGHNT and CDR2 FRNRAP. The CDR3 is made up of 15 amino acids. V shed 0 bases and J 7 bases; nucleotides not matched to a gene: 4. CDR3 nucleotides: TGTGCTAGTGGTTTGGTAGCGGGAGGAGGGAATGAGCAGTTCTTC. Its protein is CASGLVAGGGNEQFF.